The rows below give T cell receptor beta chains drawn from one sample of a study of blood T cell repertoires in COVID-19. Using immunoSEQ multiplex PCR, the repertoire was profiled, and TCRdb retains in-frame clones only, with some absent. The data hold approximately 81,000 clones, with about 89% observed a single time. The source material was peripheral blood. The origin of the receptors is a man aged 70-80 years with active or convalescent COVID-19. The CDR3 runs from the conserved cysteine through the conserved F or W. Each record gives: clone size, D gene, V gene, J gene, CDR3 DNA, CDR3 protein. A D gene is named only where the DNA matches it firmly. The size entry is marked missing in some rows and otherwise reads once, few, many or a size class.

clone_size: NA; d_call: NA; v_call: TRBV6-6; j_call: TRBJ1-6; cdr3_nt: TGTGCCAGCAGTTCCTCCGGCTCCTATAATTCACCCCTCCACTTT; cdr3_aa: CASSSSGSYNSPLHF
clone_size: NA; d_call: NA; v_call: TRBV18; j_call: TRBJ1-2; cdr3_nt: TGTGCCAGCTCATCGGACTCAAACTATGGCTACACCTTC; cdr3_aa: CASSSDSNYGYTF
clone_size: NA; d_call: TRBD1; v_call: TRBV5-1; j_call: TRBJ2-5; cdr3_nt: TGCGCCAGCAGCTGGGGGACAGACGTGGGGACCCAGTACTTC; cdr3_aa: CASSWGTDVGTQYF
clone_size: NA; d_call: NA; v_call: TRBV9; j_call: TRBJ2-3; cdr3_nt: TGTGCCAGCAGCCCTAACACAGATACGCAGTATTTT; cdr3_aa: CASSPNTDTQYF
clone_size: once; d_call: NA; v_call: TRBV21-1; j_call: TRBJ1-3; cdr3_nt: TGTGCCAGCAGCACGTGGACAGACAACTCTGGAAACACCATATATTTT; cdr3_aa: CASSTWTDNSGNTIYF
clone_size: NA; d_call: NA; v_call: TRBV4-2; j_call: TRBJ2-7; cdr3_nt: TGTGCCAGCAGCCCAGGTAGGGGTGGCGAGCAGTACTTC; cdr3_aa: CASSPGRGGEQYF
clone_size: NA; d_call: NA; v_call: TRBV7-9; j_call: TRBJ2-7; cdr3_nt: TGTGCCAGCAGCTTAGGAGTTTCCTACGAGCAGTACTTC; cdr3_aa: CASSLGVSYEQYF
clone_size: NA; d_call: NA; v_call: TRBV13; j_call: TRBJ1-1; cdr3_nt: TGTGCCAGCAGCTTAGGACAGGGCTGGATGAGAGTTGGCACTGAAGCTTTCTTT; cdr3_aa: CASSLGQGWMRVGTEAFF
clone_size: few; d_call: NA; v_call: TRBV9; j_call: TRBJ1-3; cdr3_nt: TGTGCCAGCAGCGTAGAAGGCAGGAACTCTGGAAACACCATATATTTT; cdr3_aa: CASSVEGRNSGNTIYF
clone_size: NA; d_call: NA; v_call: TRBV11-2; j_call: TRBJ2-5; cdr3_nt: TGTGCCAGCAGCCGTGGGACACCCCAAGAGACCCAGTACTTC; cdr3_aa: CASSRGTPQETQYF
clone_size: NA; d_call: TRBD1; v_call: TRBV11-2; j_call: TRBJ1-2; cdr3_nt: TGTGCCAGCAGCTTCGGACAGGATGGTCTCGGCTATGGCTACACCTTC; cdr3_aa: CASSFGQDGLGYGYTF
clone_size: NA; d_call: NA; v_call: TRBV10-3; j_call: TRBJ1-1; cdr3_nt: TGTGCCATCAGTGAGCAGGGGAACACTGAAGCTTTCTTT; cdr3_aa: CAISEQGNTEAFF
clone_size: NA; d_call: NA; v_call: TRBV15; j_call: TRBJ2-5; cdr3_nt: TGTGCCACCAGCAGAGGGGCGGTGGGAGGCCAAGAGACCCAGTACTTC; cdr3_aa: CATSRGAVGGQETQYF
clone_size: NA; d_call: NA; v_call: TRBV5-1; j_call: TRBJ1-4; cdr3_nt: TGCGCCAGCAGCACATCAACTAATGAAAAACTGTTTTTT; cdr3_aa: CASSTSTNEKLFF
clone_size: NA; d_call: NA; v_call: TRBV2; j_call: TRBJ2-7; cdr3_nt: TGTGCCAGCAGTGTCGACATTTACGAGCAGTACTTC; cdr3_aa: CASSVDIYEQYF
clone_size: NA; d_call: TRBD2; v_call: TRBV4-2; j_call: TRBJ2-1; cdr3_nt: TGTGCCAGCAGCCAAGGGGCAGCGGGGGGGCTCTACAATGAGCAGTTCTTC; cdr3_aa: CASSQGAAGGLYNEQFF
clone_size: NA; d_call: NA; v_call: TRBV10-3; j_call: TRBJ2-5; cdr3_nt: TGTGCCATCAGTGAGTCTGGCGGGGGCAACCAAGAGACCCAGTACTTC; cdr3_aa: CAISESGGGNQETQYF
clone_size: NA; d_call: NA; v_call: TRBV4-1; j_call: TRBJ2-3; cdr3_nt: TGCGCCAGCAGCCAAACCGGGACTCTCGGTAGGGATACGCAGTATTTT; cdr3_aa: CASSQTGTLGRDTQYF
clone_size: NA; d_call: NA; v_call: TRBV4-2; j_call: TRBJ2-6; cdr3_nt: TGTGCCAGCAGCCAAGGGGGCACCGGGGCCAACGTCCTGACTTTC; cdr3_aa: CASSQGGTGANVLTF
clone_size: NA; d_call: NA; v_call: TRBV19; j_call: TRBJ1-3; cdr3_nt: TGTGCCAGTAGCATAAGGTCCAGAGGCTCTGGAAACACCATATATTTT; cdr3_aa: CASSIRSRGSGNTIYF
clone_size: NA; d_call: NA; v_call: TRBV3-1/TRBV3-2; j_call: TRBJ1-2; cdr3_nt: TGTGCCAGCAGCCTCGGGGGGCATCGTGGCTACACCTTC; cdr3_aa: CASSLGGHRGYTF
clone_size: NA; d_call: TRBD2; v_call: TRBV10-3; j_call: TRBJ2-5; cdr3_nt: TGTGCCATCAGCGAAGGGACTAGCGGGGGCCGGAGGACCCAGTACTTC; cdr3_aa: CAISEGTSGGRRTQYF